This T cell receptor beta chain was documented in a study of cytomegalovirus exposure and HLA in healthy donors. The study, taken as a whole, reports: A missense DCLRE1C variant was associated with V- and J-gene trimming of TCR beta chains in a later analysis, and an independent cohort replicated the association. DRB1 showed the most TCR associations and HLA-C the fewest in a later analysis, as rates varied by HLA locus. The availability of immune exposure information extended only to CMV serostatus. Both high specificity and high sensitivity reportedly marked the classifier's diagnosis of cytomegalovirus status.

Amplification used 60 Vbeta primers and 13 Jbeta primers. Sequencing used immunoSEQ multiplex PCR; TCRdb keeps in-frame clones, though not all of them. The data contain some 150,000 clones, more than 75% of them seen just once; the ten biggest clones take up roughly 7.1%. CDR1 LNHNV and CDR2 YYDKDF come from the germline V gene (reference sequence). The CDR3 consists of 11 residues. V gave up 11 bases and J gave up 7 bases, with 14 bases separating them. This clone was recorded once. Its antigen is not identified. This sequence was found in a man aged 25 to 40 in good health and CMV-seropositive. The source material was PBMCs. The chain combines TRBV15 with TRBJ1-2, with D possibly being TRBD1 (6 bases). CDR3: CAAADRFGYTF. DNA of the CDR3: TGTGCCGCAGCTGACAGGTTTGGCTACACCTTC.